The rows below give T cell receptor beta chains drawn from one sample of a study of blood T cell repertoires in COVID-19. Method: immunoSEQ multiplex PCR; TCRdb's copy keeps in-frame clones and lacks some. The sample includes about 370,000 clones, approximately 90% seen only once; the top ten take 1%. Sequenced material: PBMCs or T cells enriched from blood (not recorded which). Receptor source: a man between 18 and 35 years old who had recovered from COVID-19. Each CDR3 is given without its conserved first and last residue. Clone sizes are given selectively: once, few, many, or a class where the clone is expanded.

CDR3aa: ASSPGGTSTDTQY; j_gene: TRBJ2-3; abundance: NA; v_gene: TRBV19
CDR3aa: ASSDSIGLAGVRETQY; j_gene: TRBJ2-5; abundance: NA; v_gene: TRBV6-4
CDR3aa: ASETRAGNSPLH; j_gene: TRBJ1-6; abundance: NA; v_gene: TRBV19
CDR3aa: ASSFFPADGKPQQY; j_gene: TRBJ2-7; abundance: few; v_gene: TRBV27
CDR3aa: ASSLTRGQPQH; j_gene: TRBJ1-5; abundance: NA; v_gene: TRBV11-1
CDR3aa: ASSPRRWGADEAF; j_gene: TRBJ1-1; abundance: NA; v_gene: TRBV7-9
CDR3aa: ASSYRLTYEQY; j_gene: TRBJ2-7; abundance: NA; v_gene: TRBV6-2/TRBV6-3
CDR3aa: ASSNRESGQPQH; j_gene: TRBJ1-5; abundance: NA; v_gene: TRBV19
CDR3aa: ASSLRRTSGRDNEQF; j_gene: TRBJ2-1; abundance: NA; v_gene: TRBV7-6
CDR3aa: ASSAWQGQGYT; j_gene: TRBJ1-2; abundance: many; v_gene: TRBV7-9
CDR3aa: ASSLEGRRSYGYT; j_gene: TRBJ1-2; abundance: few; v_gene: TRBV5-1
CDR3aa: ASSPAGGGDQETQY; j_gene: TRBJ2-5; abundance: NA; v_gene: TRBV27
CDR3aa: ASSFALSGTGTYEQY; j_gene: TRBJ2-7; abundance: NA; v_gene: TRBV28
CDR3aa: ASCPGGSLNTEAF; j_gene: TRBJ1-1; abundance: NA; v_gene: TRBV28
CDR3aa: ASSPPTGLVNGYT; j_gene: TRBJ1-2; abundance: few; v_gene: TRBV7-9
CDR3aa: ASSFIKGQGSYEQY; j_gene: TRBJ2-7; abundance: once; v_gene: TRBV28
CDR3aa: ASSPGSTPDTQY; j_gene: TRBJ2-3; abundance: NA; v_gene: TRBV3-1/TRBV3-2
CDR3aa: ASSLSIGGSYNSPLH; j_gene: TRBJ1-6; abundance: once; v_gene: TRBV27
CDR3aa: SVQVAGDDEKLF; j_gene: TRBJ1-4; abundance: NA; v_gene: TRBV29-1
CDR3aa: ASSPRSGRGPTDTQY; j_gene: TRBJ2-3; abundance: few; v_gene: TRBV3-1/TRBV3-2
CDR3aa: ASSRLAGPSYNEQF; j_gene: TRBJ2-1; abundance: NA; v_gene: TRBV28
CDR3aa: SVLGVEAF; j_gene: TRBJ1-1; abundance: NA; v_gene: TRBV29-1
CDR3aa: ASSTTGALDTIY; j_gene: TRBJ1-3; abundance: NA; v_gene: TRBV19
CDR3aa: ASIRVSYNEQF; j_gene: TRBJ2-1; abundance: NA; v_gene: TRBV6-5
CDR3aa: AWSLAGYSNEQF; j_gene: TRBJ2-1; abundance: once; v_gene: TRBV30
CDR3aa: ASSVASSGRAGEQF; j_gene: TRBJ2-1; abundance: NA; v_gene: TRBV9
CDR3aa: ASSRDRLSQPQH; j_gene: TRBJ1-5; abundance: NA; v_gene: TRBV3-1/TRBV3-2
CDR3aa: ASSPGQGNTEAF; j_gene: TRBJ1-1; abundance: few; v_gene: TRBV3-1/TRBV3-2
CDR3aa: ASSLDRASTNEKLF; j_gene: TRBJ1-4; abundance: NA; v_gene: TRBV7-9
CDR3aa: ASSALTGGNTEAF; j_gene: TRBJ1-1; abundance: NA; v_gene: TRBV19
CDR3aa: SVEGQWGNTEAF; j_gene: TRBJ1-1; abundance: NA; v_gene: TRBV29-1
CDR3aa: AISDSRGVSYEQY; j_gene: TRBJ2-7; abundance: NA; v_gene: TRBV10-3
CDR3aa: ASSYRMVAHEQY; j_gene: TRBJ2-7; abundance: NA; v_gene: TRBV6-2/TRBV6-3
CDR3aa: ASRPTGNEQF; j_gene: TRBJ2-1; abundance: NA; v_gene: TRBV28
CDR3aa: ASSRQGAANEKLF; j_gene: TRBJ1-4; abundance: NA; v_gene: TRBV28
CDR3aa: ASSIGTGGQPQH; j_gene: TRBJ1-5; abundance: NA; v_gene: TRBV19
CDR3aa: ASSPQGVYQPQH; j_gene: TRBJ1-5; abundance: once; v_gene: TRBV28
CDR3aa: SVGLAPNEQF; j_gene: TRBJ2-1; abundance: NA; v_gene: TRBV29-1
CDR3aa: AIGGGAHGNTIY; j_gene: TRBJ1-3; abundance: NA; v_gene: TRBV10-3
CDR3aa: ASSLPTSGGAFNYNEQF; j_gene: TRBJ2-1; abundance: once; v_gene: TRBV5-1
CDR3aa: SVEEAAGGDVGEQF; j_gene: TRBJ2-1; abundance: NA; v_gene: TRBV29-1
CDR3aa: ASSHTGTGDSNQPQH; j_gene: TRBJ1-5; abundance: NA; v_gene: TRBV3-1/TRBV3-2
CDR3aa: ASSRSSTGEQY; j_gene: TRBJ2-7; abundance: NA; v_gene: TRBV14
CDR3aa: ASSLPGLASYEQY; j_gene: TRBJ2-7; abundance: NA; v_gene: TRBV18
CDR3aa: ASSPHGWQGAF; j_gene: TRBJ2-1; abundance: NA; v_gene: TRBV6-5
CDR3aa: ASTRVLNTEAF; j_gene: TRBJ1-1; abundance: NA; v_gene: TRBV7-2
CDR3aa: ASSFFGRGESEKLF; j_gene: TRBJ1-4; abundance: NA; v_gene: TRBV27
CDR3aa: ASSLGREKLF; j_gene: TRBJ1-4; abundance: NA; v_gene: TRBV3-1/TRBV3-2
CDR3aa: ASSFQTSREQF; j_gene: TRBJ2-1; abundance: NA; v_gene: TRBV7-6
CDR3aa: ASSLEDPNRANTEAF; j_gene: TRBJ1-1; abundance: once; v_gene: TRBV7-9
CDR3aa: ASSKGRDSNQPQH; j_gene: TRBJ1-5; abundance: NA; v_gene: TRBV19
CDR3aa: ASSPTSSGLDYEQY; j_gene: TRBJ2-7; abundance: NA; v_gene: TRBV4-3
CDR3aa: ASSSSRANTGELF; j_gene: TRBJ2-2; abundance: NA; v_gene: TRBV5-6
CDR3aa: ASSFVPVNNQPQH; j_gene: TRBJ1-5; abundance: NA; v_gene: TRBV27
CDR3aa: ASSQDWLAGGPGETQY; j_gene: TRBJ2-5; abundance: once; v_gene: TRBV4-2